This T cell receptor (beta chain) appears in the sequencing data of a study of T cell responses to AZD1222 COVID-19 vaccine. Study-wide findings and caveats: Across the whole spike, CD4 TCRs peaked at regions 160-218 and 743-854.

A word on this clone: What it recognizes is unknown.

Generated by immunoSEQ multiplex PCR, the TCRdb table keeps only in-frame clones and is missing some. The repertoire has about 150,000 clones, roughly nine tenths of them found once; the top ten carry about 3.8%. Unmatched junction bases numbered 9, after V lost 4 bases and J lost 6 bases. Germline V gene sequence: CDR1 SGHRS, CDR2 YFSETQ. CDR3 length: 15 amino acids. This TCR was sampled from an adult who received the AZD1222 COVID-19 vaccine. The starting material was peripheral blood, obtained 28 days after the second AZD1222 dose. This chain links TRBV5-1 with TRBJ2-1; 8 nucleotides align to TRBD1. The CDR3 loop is CASSLGQGIFNEQFF. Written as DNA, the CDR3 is TGCGCCAGCAGCCTTGGACAGGGTATTTTCAATGAGCAGTTCTTC.